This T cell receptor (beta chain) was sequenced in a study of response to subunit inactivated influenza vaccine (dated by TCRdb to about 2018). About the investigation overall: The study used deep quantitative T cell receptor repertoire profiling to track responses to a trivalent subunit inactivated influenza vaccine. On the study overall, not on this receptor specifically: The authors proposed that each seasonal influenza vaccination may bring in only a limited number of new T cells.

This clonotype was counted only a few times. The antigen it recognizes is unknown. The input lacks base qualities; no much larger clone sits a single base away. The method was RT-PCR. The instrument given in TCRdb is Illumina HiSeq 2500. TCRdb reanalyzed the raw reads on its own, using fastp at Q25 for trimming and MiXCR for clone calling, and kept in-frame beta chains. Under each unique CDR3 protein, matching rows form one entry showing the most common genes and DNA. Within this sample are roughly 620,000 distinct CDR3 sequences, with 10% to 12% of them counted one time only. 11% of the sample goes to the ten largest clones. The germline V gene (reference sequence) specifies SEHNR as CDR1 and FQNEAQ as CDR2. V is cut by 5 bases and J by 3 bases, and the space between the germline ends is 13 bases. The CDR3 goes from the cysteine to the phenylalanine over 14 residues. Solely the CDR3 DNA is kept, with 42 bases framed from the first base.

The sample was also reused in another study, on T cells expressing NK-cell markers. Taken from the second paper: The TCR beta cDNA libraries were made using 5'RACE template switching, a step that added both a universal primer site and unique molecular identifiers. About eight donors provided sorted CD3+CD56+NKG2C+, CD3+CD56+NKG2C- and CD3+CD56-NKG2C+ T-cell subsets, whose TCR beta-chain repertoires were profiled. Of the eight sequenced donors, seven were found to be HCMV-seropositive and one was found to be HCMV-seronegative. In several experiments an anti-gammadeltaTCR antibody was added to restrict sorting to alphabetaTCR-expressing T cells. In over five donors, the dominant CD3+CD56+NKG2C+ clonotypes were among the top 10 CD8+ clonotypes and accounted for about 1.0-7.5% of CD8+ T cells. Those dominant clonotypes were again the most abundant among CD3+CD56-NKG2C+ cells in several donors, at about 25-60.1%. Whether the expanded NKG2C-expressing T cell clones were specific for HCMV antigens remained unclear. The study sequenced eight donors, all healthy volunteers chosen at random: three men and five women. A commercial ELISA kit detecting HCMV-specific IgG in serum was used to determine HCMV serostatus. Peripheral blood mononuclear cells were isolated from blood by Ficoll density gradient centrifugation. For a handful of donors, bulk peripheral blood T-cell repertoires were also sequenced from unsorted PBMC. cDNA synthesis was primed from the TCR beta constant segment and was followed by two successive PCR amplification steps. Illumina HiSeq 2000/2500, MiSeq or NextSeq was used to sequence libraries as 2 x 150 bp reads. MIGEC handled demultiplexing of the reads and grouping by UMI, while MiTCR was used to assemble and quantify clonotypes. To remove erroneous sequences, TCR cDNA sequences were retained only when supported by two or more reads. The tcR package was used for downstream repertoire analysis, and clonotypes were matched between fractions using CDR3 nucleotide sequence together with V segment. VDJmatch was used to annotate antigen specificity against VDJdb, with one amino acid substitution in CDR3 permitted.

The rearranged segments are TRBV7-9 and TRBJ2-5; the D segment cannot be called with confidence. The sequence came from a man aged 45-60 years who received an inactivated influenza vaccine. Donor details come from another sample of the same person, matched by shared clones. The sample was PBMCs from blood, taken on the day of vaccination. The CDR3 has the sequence CASSRGPIEETQYF. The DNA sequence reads TGTGCCAGCAGCCGTGGACCAATCGAAGAGACCCAGTACTTC.